The clone carrying this TCR beta chain was detected ten times or more. Genes and germline come from the mouse. From the germline J gene comes the end of the CDR3, since the read stops 4 residues before it. CDR3 length: 14 residues. Trimming pared 1 base from V and 0 bases from J, leaving 7 bases between. CDR1 NSHNY and CDR2 SYGAGN come from the germline V gene. The sample belongs to a study of CD8+ T cells in alopecia areata. Whole-study context: Recipient mice, roughly 6-10-week-old female C3H/HeJ animals, received skin from approximately 6-12-month-old C3H/HeJ graft donors with spontaneous alopecia.

The authors extracted RNA and reverse transcribed it into cDNA as the sequencing template. The data were produced by immunoSEQ multiplex PCR, yet TCRdb's version contains in-frame clones alone and is incomplete. Observed in the sample are more than 2,000 clones, none of them singletons. Cell sorting was performed on pooled cutaneous lymph node cells with CD4, CD8alpha, NKG2D, NKG2ACE and other markers. The chain uses TRBV13-1 and TRBJ1-2, with D uncertain. Sequenced material: CD8+ T cells sorted from a lymph node. This receptor was taken from a C3H/HeJ mouse with alopecia areata. The mice in this strain carry MHC haplotype H2-k. The sequenced part of the CDR3 DNA is TGTGCCAGCAGTGATAACAAACCAAACTCC. It translates to CASSDNKPNS. The whole CDR3 protein is CASSDNKPNSDYTF.